What follows describes a single T cell receptor (beta chain). Its antigen is not identified. Using immunoSEQ multiplex PCR, the repertoire was profiled, and TCRdb retains in-frame clones only, with some absent. This table holds about 150,000 clones, around nine tenths found once. The data were taken from a study of cytomegalovirus exposure and HLA in healthy donors. Overall study: The 90 to 150 validation repertoires matched the roughly 700 first-cohort repertoires in platform, a later analysis reported. General study results and limits: Cytomegalovirus association was assigned to 170 or so TCR beta chains. Subsequent analysis found a tendency for first-cohort TCR clusters to co-occur within the roughly 130 validation repertoires.

V lost 2 bases and J lost 2, with 9 bases in between. The CDR3 runs 14 residues. Germline V gene sequence: CDR1 KGHSH, CDR2 LQKENI. The source is a man aged 18-30 years in good health and CMV-seropositive. Sequenced sample: PBMCs. The rearrangement uses TRBV18 and TRBJ2-5; D is undetermined. CDR3 coding DNA: TGTGCCAGCTCACCAAGTCACAGTCAAGAGACCCAGTACTTC. As protein: CASSPSHSQETQYF.